Listed below are T cell receptor beta chains from one sample, sequenced in a study of long-term antiretroviral therapy in people with HIV. Using immunoSEQ multiplex PCR, the repertoire was profiled, and TCRdb retains in-frame clones only, with some absent. The sample records approximately 36,000 clones, over 75% being singletons. The specimen was unsorted PBMCs, collected 0.6 years after starting antiretroviral therapy. The source of these receptors is a man aged 18 to 30 with HIV. Both conserved end residues are part of each CDR3. The order of the fields is D gene, clone size, V gene, J gene, CDR3 DNA, CDR3 protein. D genes are given only for firm matches. A row's size may be missing; if present it is once, few, many or a size class.

>TRBD1|-|TRBV10-1|TRBJ1-5
TGCGCCAGCCTCGACAGGGGAGGGCAGCCCCAGCATTTT
CASLDRGGQPQHF
>-|-|TRBV7-2|TRBJ1-2
TGTGCCAGCAGCTTAGATGGAGCCAGGGCATTGGGCTACACCTTC
CASSLDGARALGYTF
>TRBD1|-|TRBV5-8|TRBJ1-2
TGTGCCAGCAGCTGGGGACAGGGGCTGGTCTATGGCTACACCTTC
CASSWGQGLVYGYTF
>-|-|TRBV4-1|TRBJ1-1
TGCGCCAGCAGCGTTAATGGGGGGATAATGAACACTGAAGCTTTCTTT
CASSVNGGIMNTEAFF
>TRBD2|-|TRBV5-6|TRBJ2-5
TGTGCCAGCAGCGGACGACTAGCGGGGTACCAAGAGACCCAGTACTTC
CASSGRLAGYQETQYF
>-|few|TRBV7-3|TRBJ2-7
TGTGCCAGCAGCTTAACCCCGGGAGAAAACTACGAGCAGTACTTC
CASSLTPGENYEQYF
>-|once|TRBV19|TRBJ2-2
TGTGCCAGTAGTGAGGTGGGACTCAACACCGGGGAGCTGTTTTTT
CASSEVGLNTGELFF
>-|-|TRBV7-2|TRBJ2-2
TGTGCCAGCAGCTTAATGGGCGGAGGGAACACCGGGGAGCTGTTTTTT
CASSLMGGGNTGELFF
>-|few|TRBV7-9|TRBJ2-1
TGTGCCAGCAGCTCCCGGAGTAAAAACTACAATGAGCAGTTCTTC
CASSSRSKNYNEQFF
>-|once|TRBV29-1|TRBJ2-5
TGCAGCGTTGAAGTCCCCCCTTATCAAGAGACCCAGTACTTC
CSVEVPPYQETQYF
>-|-|TRBV18|TRBJ1-1
TGTGCCAGCTCACAATGGGGAGTTGGTTACCTAGAAGCTTTCTTT
CASSQWGVGYLEAFF
>-|once|TRBV10-3|TRBJ2-5
TGTGCCATCAGTGAAGGGGGCGGGAGTGCGGAGACCCAGTACTTC
CAISEGGGSAETQYF
>TRBD1|-|TRBV11-2|TRBJ2-7
TGTGCCAGCAGCTTAGATCGCGGGACAGGGTACGAGCAGTACTTC
CASSLDRGTGYEQYF
>-|-|TRBV10-3|TRBJ2-7
TGTGCCATCAGTGAGGTAAACGAGCAGTACTTC
CAISEVNEQYF
>-|few|TRBV2|TRBJ1-1
TGTGCCAGCACCGTAAAGACGAACACTGAAGCTTTCTTT
CASTVKTNTEAFF
>-|-|TRBV5-4|TRBJ2-7
TGTGCCAGCAGCTTGCGAGGCTACGAGCAGTACTTC
CASSLRGYEQYF
>-|-|TRBV28|TRBJ2-7
TGTGCCAGCAGTCTCAGACAGTCCTACGAGCAGTACTTC
CASSLRQSYEQYF
>TRBD2|-|TRBV28|TRBJ2-1
TGTGCCAGCAGTACTAGCGACCGGGTATTTTACAATGAGCAGTTCTTC
CASSTSDRVFYNEQFF
>TRBD2|-|TRBV11-2|TRBJ2-3
TGTGCCAGCAGCTCTCTTAGCGGGAGATTAGATACGCAGTATTTT
CASSSLSGRLDTQYF
>-|-|TRBV28|TRBJ2-7
TGTGCCAGCAGATCTTCCTCCTCCTACGAGCAGTACTTC
CASRSSSSYEQYF
>TRBD2|-|TRBV27|TRBJ2-1
TGTGCCAGCAGTTCACTAGCGGGAGTCTTATACAATGAGCAGTTCTTC
CASSSLAGVLYNEQFF
>-|once|TRBV7-2|TRBJ1-4
TGTGCCAGCAGGCCCTCAGGGGTCCCGACCGAAAAACTGTTTTTT
CASRPSGVPTEKLFF
>TRBD2|once|TRBV5-1|TRBJ2-1
TGCGCCAGCGGCGAGATAGCGGGAGTGGCCTACAATGAGCAGTTCTTC
CASGEIAGVAYNEQFF
>-|few|TRBV10-2|TRBJ1-4
TGCGCCAGCGGGGAAAAACTGTTTTTT
CASGEKLFF
>-|-|TRBV6-1|TRBJ2-7
TGTGCCAGTCAGGGTCCCTACGAGCAGTACTTC
CASQGPYEQYF
>-|-|TRBV28|TRBJ2-7
TGTGCCAGCAGTTCCGGGACACTTGGCTACGAGCAGTACTTC
CASSSGTLGYEQYF
>-|-|TRBV29-1|TRBJ2-7
TGCAGCGTTGAAGATCGTGGCGTGTACGAGCAGTACTTC
CSVEDRGVYEQYF
>-|few|TRBV7-9|TRBJ2-5
TGTGCCAGCAGAGAGAACGGGGAGACCCAGTACTTC
CASRENGETQYF
>TRBD2|-|TRBV30|TRBJ2-2
TGTGCCTGGAGTGTACGGAGCGGGAGGGATACCGGGGAGCTGTTTTTT
CAWSVRSGRDTGELFF
>-|-|TRBV13|TRBJ2-3
TGTGCCAGCAGCTTAGGAAGCGCCGGATCTAGCACAGATACGCAGTATTTT
CASSLGSAGSSTDTQYF
>TRBD1|-|TRBV6-6|TRBJ2-5
TGTGCCAGCAGTTTCGCCCTGGGACAGGGAGAAGAGACCCAGTACTTC
CASSFALGQGEETQYF
>-|-|TRBV10-2|TRBJ2-1
TGCGCCAGCAGTGGTCCAGGTGACGAGCAGTTCTTC
CASSGPGDEQFF
>TRBD1|once|TRBV10-1|TRBJ1-1
TGCGCCAGCAGTGAGTACAGGGGGCTTACTAAAGCTTTCTTT
CASSEYRGLTKAFF
>-|once|TRBV27|TRBJ1-1
TGTGCCAGCGGCGGGTTGAACACTGAAGCTTTCTTT
CASGGLNTEAFF
>-|-|TRBV6-1|TRBJ1-4
TGTGCCAGCAGTGAATTTGATCCGGGTCCCTATGAAAAACTGTTTTTT
CASSEFDPGPYEKLFF
>-|-|TRBV6-5|TRBJ2-5
TGTGCCAGCAGCAAAAAAGAGACCCAGTACTTC
CASSKKETQYF
>-|-|TRBV5-1|TRBJ2-1
TGCGCCAGCAGCTTGGGCGGGAACGTCAATGAGCAGTTCTTC
CASSLGGNVNEQFF
>-|-|TRBV7-9|TRBJ1-1
TGTGCCAGCAGGTTTAGCTTATCTACTGAAGCTTTCTTT
CASRFSLSTEAFF
>-|once|TRBV6-5|TRBJ2-7
TGTGCCAGCAGTCCTCGTGGGAAGTTGGCCTACGAGCAGTACTTC
CASSPRGKLAYEQYF
>TRBD2|-|TRBV5-5|TRBJ2-7
TGTGCCAGCAGCTCCACCTCCCTAGCGGGAGACTCCTACGAGCAGTACTTC
CASSSTSLAGDSYEQYF
>TRBD2|-|TRBV7-3|TRBJ2-1
TGTGCCAGCAGCCAAAGCGGGAGGGCCAGGAATGAGCAGTTCTTC
CASSQSGRARNEQFF
>TRBD1|-|TRBV5-8|TRBJ1-2
TGTGCCAGCAGCTTCGTTCGGACAGGGGCCTATGGCTACACCTTC
CASSFVRTGAYGYTF
>-|-|TRBV7-8|TRBJ1-5
TGTGCCAGCAGCTTACCTCCGGCGAGTGGGGGTAGTCAGCCCCAGCATTTT
CASSLPPASGGSQPQHF
>-|-|TRBV10-3|TRBJ2-3
TGTGCCATCAGTGAGTTAGATACGCAGTATTTT
CAISELDTQYF
>-|-|TRBV6-5|TRBJ2-3
TGTGCCAGCAGTTACGGCGGGCAACCCGATACGCAGTATTTT
CASSYGGQPDTQYF
>-|-|TRBV30|TRBJ1-4
TGTGCCTGCCGTGGTCCGGGGGAAAAACTGTTTTTT
CACRGPGEKLFF
>-|-|TRBV4-3|TRBJ1-5
TGCGCCAGCAGCCCAGGGGCGCCGGGAGGCAATCAGCCCCAGCATTTT
CASSPGAPGGNQPQHF
>-|-|TRBV5-8|TRBJ1-2
TGTGCCAGCAGCCCCGTAGGTGGCTACACCTTC
CASSPVGGYTF